Detailed here is one TCR beta chain. What this receptor recognizes is not known. This clone may be a read error of a much larger clone one base away. The missing conserved phenylalanine or tryptophan at the end of this CDR3 makes a read error likely. Naive CD8 T cell libraries were made from roughly 20,000 to 1,000,000 sorted cells using 10%, 30% or 50% of purified RNA. On a BD FACSAria II, naive CD8 T cells were FACS-sorted as CD8+CD4-CCR7+CD45RA+ and collected into RLT Plus buffer. Approximately eleven TCR copies' worth of Jurkat RNA were spiked into roughly 20,000-1,000,000 naive CD8 T cell samples to test detection sensitivity. CD8 T cells were enriched with RosetteSep CD8+ T Cell Enrichment Cocktail and Ficoll-Paque, followed by ACK red cell lysis. Counting both end residues, the CDR3 totals 16 amino acids. Just the 48-base CDR3 DNA is kept, in frame starting at base 1. V loses 0 bases, J loses 4 bases, and the germline ends lie 17 bases apart. CDR1 SGHDT and CDR2 YYEEEE were looked up in the germline V gene.

The library came from PCR. TCRdb shows the sequencer as NextSeq 500. Bulk TCR libraries were generated as previously described, with the TCR primers listed in Table S5 used. The Qiagen AllPrep DNA/RNA kit was used to purify total RNA. Before any analysis, reads coming from multiple sequencing runs of the same library were combined into one pool. From the authors' description of their analysis: Reads were retained only if an exact TCR constant sequence was present, and the retained reads were trimmed to 150 nt and grouped according to their 12-nt molecular barcodes. Reads in each barcode group were sub-clustered using a 15% Levenshtein threshold, and a quality-weighted consensus sequence was built for each RNA molecule. Non-functional sequences were filtered out, along with any lower-count sequence sitting one edit away from another sequence. Based on a fit of two negative binomial distributions, barcode sub-clusters having less than 20% of the maximum read count were discarded. TCRdb trimmed the raw reads at Q25, called clones with MiXCR and kept productive beta chains. For every CDR3 protein sequence, its rows merge into one entry that carries the most common genes and DNA. The V and J calls shown here were made by TCRdb, not taken from the authors' results. The sample table shows roughly 630,000 distinct CDR3 sequences, and about 25% are seen once. Together, the top ten hold approximately 0.75% of the sample.

The sample is drawn from a study of molecular identifiers for immune sequencing clone quantification (dated by TCRdb to between 2018 and 2020). For the study in its entirety: In a replicate experiment, RNA from roughly 20,000 or 100,000 naive CD8 T cells was split into five aliquots, four of which were sequenced. CD8 T cells were used in a methods study to benchmark molecular-identifier clustering-based TCR repertoire sequencing (MIDCIRS) and TCR RNA copy counting.

Overall study results and their limits: In CMV-specific effector cells, clones with more than 20 RNA copies contained over 99% of molecules, whereas in naive cells such clones contained under 1% of molecules. Highly expanded clone sizes could be underestimated if identical TCR molecules share a barcode. Even against a background of about a million naive CD8 T cells, spiked-in Jurkat TCR RNA amounting to a single cell's worth was reported to be detectable. Modeling estimated 2.5 to 3 recovered TCR RNA copies per cell, compared with about 9.8 by digital PCR, which implies 30% to 35% capture efficiency. When barcode sub-clustering was left out, chimeric consensus sequences inflated TCR diversity, with chimeras reaching as high as 47%. The naive libraries included spiked-in Jurkat TCR RNA (roughly 9 copies' worth), and this RNA is not part of the donor repertoire.

This receptor chain uses TRBV5-6 and TRBJ2-7; TRBD1 is a possible D gene, resting on 6 matching bases. The specimen was naive CD8+ T cells from blood, with Jurkat cell RNA spiked in. Explained via the paper, the cell subset or site label denotes: FACS-sorted CD8+CD4-CCR7+CD45RA+ naive T cells. The receptor was derived from a human donor in good health. Some libraries in this study had Jurkat cell RNA spiked in. In nucleotide form, the sequence is TGTGCCAGCAGCTTGGGAGGGGGTCCGCGGTGGTACGAGCAGTACCTC. The encoded protein is CASSLGGGPRWYEQYL.